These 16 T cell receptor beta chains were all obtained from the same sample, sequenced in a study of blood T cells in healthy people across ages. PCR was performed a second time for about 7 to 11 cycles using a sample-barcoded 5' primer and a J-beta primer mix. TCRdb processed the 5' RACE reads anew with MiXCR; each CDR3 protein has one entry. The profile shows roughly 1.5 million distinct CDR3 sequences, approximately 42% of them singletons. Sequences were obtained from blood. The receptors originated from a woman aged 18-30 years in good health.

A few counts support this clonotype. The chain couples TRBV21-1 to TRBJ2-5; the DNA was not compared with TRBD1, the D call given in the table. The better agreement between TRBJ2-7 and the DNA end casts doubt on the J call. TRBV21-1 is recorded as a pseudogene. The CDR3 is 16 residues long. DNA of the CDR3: TGTGCCAGCAGCAGACCCACAGGGGAACCCGGTCGCGAGCAGTACTTC. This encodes CASSRPTGEPGREQYF.

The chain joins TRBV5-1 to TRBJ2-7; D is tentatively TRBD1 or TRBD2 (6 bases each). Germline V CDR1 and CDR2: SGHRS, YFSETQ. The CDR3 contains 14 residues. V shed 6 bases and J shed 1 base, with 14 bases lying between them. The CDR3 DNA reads TGCGCCAGCACCCAAGGGGGGAATTCCTACGAGCAGTACTTC. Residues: CASTQGGNSYEQYF.

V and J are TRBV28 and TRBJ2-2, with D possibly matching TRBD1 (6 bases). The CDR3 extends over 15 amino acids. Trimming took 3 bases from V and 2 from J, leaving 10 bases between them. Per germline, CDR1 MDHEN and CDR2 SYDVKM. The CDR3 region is CASSFPGVNTGELFF. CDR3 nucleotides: TGTGCCAGCAGTTTCCCAGGGGTTAACACCGGGGAGCTGTTTTTT. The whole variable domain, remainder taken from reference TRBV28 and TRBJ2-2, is DVKVTQSSRYLVKRTGEKVFLECVQDMDHENMFWYRQDPGLGLRLIYFSYDVKMKEKGDIPEGYSVSREKKERFSLILESASTNQTSMYLCASSFPGVNTGELFFGEGSRLTVL.

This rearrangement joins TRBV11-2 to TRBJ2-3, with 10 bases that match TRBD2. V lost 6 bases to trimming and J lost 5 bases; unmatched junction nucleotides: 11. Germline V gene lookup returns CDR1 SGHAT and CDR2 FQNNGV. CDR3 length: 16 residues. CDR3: CASSGISGGLGDTQYF. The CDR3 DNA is TGTGCCAGCAGTGGAATTAGCGGGGGGCTCGGAGATACGCAGTATTTT.

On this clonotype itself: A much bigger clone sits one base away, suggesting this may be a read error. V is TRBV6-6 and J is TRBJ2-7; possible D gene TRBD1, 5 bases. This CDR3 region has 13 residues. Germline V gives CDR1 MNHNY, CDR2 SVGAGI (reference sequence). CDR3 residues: CASSYQGSYKQYF. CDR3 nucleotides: TGTGCCAGCAGTTACCAGGGCTCCTACAAGCAGTACTTC.

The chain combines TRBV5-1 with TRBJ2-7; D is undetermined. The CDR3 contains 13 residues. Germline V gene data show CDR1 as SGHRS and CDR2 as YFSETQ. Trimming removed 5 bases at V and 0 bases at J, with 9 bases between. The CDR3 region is CASRPESSYEQYF. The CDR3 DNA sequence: TGCGCCAGCAGGCCAGAGAGCTCCTACGAGCAGTACTTC.

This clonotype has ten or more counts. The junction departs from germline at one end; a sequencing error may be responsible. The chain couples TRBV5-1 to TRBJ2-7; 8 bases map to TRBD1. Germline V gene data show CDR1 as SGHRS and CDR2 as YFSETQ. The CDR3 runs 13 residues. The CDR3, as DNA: TGTGCCAGCAGCCTCGGACAGGGCGGAGAGCAGTACTTC. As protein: CASSLGQGGEQYF.

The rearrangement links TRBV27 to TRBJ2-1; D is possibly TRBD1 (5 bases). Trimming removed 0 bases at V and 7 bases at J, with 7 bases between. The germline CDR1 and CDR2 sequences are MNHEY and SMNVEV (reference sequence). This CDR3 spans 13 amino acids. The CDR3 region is CASSLSHRNEQFF. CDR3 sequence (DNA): TGTGCCAGCAGTTTATCACACAGGAATGAGCAGTTCTTC.

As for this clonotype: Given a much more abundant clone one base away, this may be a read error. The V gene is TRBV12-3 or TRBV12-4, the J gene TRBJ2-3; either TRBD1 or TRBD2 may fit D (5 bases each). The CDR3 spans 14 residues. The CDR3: CASSTRGITDAQYF. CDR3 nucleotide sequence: TGTGCCAGCAGCACGAGGGGCATCACAGATGCGCAGTATTTT.

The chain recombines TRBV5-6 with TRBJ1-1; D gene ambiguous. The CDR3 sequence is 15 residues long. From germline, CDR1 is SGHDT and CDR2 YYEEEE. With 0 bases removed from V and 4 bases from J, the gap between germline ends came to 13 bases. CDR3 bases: TGTGCCAGCAGCTTGGATGCAGAACAAGGCACTGAAGCTTTCTTT. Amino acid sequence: CASSLDAEQGTEAFF.

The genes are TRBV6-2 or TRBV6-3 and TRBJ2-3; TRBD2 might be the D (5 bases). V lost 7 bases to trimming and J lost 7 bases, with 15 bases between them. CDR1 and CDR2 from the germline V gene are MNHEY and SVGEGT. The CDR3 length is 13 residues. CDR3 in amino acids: CASTPTRVNTQYF. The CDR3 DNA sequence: TGTGCCAGCACCCCCACGAGGGTTAATACGCAGTATTTT.

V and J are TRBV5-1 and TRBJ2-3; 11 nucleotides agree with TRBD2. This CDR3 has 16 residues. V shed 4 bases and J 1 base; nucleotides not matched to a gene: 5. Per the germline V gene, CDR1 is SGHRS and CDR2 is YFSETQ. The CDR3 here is CASSAALAGGTDTQYF. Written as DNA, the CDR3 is TGCGCCAGCAGCGCCGCACTAGCGGGGGGCACAGATACGCAGTATTTT.

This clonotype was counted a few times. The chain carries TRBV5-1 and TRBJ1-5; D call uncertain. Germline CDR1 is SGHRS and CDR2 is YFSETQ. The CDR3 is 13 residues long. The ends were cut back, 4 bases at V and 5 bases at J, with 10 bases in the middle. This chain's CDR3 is CASSPTVDQPQHF. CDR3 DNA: TGCGCCAGCAGCCCCACTGTCGATCAGCCCCAGCATTTT.

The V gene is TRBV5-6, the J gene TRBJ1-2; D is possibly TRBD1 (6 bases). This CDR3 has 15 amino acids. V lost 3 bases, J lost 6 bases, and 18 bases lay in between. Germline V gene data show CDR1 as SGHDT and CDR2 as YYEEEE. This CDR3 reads CASSWGPTGLDGYTF. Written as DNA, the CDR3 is TGTGCCAGCAGCTGGGGCCCCACAGGGCTTGATGGCTACACCTTC.

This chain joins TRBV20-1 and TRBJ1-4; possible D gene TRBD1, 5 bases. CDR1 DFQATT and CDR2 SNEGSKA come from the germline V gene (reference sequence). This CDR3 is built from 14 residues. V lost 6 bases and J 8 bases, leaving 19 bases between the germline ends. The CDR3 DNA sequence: TGCAGTGCCTTCTCGGGGACGGGTCCAGAAAAACTGTTTTTT. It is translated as CSAFSGTGPEKLFF.

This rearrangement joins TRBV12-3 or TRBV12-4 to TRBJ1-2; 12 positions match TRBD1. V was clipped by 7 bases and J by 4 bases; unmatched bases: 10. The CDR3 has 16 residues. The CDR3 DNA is TGTGCCAGCACCCCAAGGGACAGGGGGCAGATCTATGGCTACACCTTC. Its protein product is CASTPRDRGQIYGYTF.